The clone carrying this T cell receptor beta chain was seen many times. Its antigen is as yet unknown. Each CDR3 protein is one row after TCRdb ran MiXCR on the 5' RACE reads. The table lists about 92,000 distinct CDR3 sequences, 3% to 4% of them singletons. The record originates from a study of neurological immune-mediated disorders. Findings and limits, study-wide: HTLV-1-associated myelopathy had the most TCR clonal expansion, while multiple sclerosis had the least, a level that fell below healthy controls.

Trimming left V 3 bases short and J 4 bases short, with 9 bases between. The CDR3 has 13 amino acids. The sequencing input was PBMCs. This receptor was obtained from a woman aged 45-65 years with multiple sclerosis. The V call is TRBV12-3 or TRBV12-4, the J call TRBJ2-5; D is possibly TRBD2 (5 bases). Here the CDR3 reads CASSFRAGETQYF. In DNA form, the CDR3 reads TGTGCCAGCAGTTTCCGGGCGGGAGAGACCCAGTACTTC.